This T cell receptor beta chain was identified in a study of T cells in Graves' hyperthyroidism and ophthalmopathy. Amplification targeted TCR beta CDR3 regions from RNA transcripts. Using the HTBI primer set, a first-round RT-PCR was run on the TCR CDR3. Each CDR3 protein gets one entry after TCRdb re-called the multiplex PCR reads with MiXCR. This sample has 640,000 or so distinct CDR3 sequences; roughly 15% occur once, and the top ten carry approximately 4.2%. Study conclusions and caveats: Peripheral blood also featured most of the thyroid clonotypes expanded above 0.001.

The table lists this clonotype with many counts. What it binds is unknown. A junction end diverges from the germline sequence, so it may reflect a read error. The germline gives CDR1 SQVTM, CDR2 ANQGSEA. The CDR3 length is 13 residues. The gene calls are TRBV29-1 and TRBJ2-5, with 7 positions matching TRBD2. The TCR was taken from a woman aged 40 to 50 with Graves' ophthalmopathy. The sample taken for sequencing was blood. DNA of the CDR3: TGCAGCGTTGAAGAGGCGGGGCGGGAGACCCAGCACTTC. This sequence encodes CSVEEAGRETQHF.